This section outlines one T cell receptor (beta chain) sequence together with its context. The antigen is undetermined. These data come from a study of T cell repertoires in ileal Crohn's disease. After removal of 8 bases from V and 4 bases from J, the junction contained 0 bases not matched to a gene. The CDR3 contains 12 residues. CDR1 MNHNY and CDR2 SVGAGI come from the germline V gene (reference sequence). Assay: immunoSEQ multiplex PCR; the TCRdb copy retains only in-frame clones and omits some. The repertoire has approximately 15,000 clones, 65% to 80% of them found once; the top ten carry around 4.1%. Specified time point: neoterminal ileum biopsy at postoperative endoscopy, about 6 months after surgery. Notes on the study in general: Mucosal expansions were suggested to be mainly CD8 T cells.

The J gene is TRBJ1-5, the V gene TRBV6-6, with 9 positions matching TRBD1. The receptor's source is an adult with Crohn's disease. Sequenced material: ileal tissue. The CDR3 protein is CASGTGNQPQHF. CDR3 DNA sequence: TGTGCCAGCGGGACAGGGAATCAGCCCCAGCATTTT.